This T cell receptor (beta chain) originates from a study of blood T cells in healthy people across ages. A second roughly 6 to 12 cycle PCR used barcoded and J-beta primers. Each CDR3 protein gets one entry after TCRdb re-called the 5' RACE reads with MiXCR. The sample yields fewer than 1.5 million distinct CDR3 sequences, roughly 45% seen once. Looked up from germline, CDR1 is LGHNA and CDR2 is YNFKEQ. Trimming removed 0 bases at V and 6 bases at J, with 13 bases between. The CDR3 length is 15 residues. The sequence was collected from a woman aged 18-35 years in good health. The chain joins TRBV4-2 to TRBJ2-3; D perhaps matches TRBD1 (6 bases). Sequences were obtained from blood. The CDR3 DNA sequence: TGTGCCAGCAGCCAAGATGGGACACAAGGGGATACGCAGTATTTT. Translated, it gives CASSQDGTQGDTQYF.